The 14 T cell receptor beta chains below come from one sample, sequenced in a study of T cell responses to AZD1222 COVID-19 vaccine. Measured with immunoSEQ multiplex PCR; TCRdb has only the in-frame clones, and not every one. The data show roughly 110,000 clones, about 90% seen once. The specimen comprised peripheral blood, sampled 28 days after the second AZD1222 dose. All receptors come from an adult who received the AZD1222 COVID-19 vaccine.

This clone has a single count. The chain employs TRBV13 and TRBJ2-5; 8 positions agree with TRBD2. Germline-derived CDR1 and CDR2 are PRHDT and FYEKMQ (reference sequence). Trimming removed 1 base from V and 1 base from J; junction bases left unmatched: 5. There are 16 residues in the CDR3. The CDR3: CASSLAGGQPQETQYF. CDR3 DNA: TGTGCCAGCAGCTTAGCGGGGGGGCAGCCCCAAGAGACCCAGTACTTC. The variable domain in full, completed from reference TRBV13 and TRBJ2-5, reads AAGVIQSPRHLIKEKRETATLKCYPIPRHDTVYWYQQGPGQDPQFLISFYEKMQSDKGSIPDRFSAQQFSDYHSELNMSSLELGDSALYFCASSLAGGQPQETQYFGPGTRLLVL.

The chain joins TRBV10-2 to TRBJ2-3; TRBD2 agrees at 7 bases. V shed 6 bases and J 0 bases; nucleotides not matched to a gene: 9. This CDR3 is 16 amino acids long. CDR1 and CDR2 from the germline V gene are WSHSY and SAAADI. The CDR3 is CASRPKSGTSTDTQYF. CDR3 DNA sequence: TGCGCCAGCAGACCCAAAAGCGGGACTAGCACAGATACGCAGTATTTT.

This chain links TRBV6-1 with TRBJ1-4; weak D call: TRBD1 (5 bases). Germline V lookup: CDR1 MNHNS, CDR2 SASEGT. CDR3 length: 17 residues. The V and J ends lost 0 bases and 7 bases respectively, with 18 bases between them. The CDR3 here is CASSEAPQGRWGEKLFF. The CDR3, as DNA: TGTGCCAGCAGTGAAGCGCCGCAGGGTCGGTGGGGTGAAAAACTGTTTTTT.

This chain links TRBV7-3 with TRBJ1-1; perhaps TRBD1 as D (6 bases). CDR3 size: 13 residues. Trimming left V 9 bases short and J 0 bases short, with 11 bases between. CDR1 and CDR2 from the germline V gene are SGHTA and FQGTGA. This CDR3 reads CASSTGLNTEAFF. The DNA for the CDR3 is TGTGCCAGTTCGACAGGCTTGAACACTGAAGCTTTCTTT. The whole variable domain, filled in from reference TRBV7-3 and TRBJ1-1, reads GAGVSQTPSNKVTEKGKYVELRCDPISGHTALYWYRQSLGQGPEFLIYFQGTGAADDSGLPNDRFFAVRPEGSVSTLKIQRTERGDSAVYLCASSTGLNTEAFFGQGTRLTVV.

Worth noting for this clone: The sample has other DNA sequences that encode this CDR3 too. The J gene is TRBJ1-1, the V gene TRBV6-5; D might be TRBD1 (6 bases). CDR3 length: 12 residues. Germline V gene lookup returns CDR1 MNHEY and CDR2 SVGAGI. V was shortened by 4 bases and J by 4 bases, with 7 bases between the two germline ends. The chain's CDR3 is CASSSTGTEAFF. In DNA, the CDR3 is TGTGCCAGCAGTTCGACAGGCACTGAAGCTTTCTTT.

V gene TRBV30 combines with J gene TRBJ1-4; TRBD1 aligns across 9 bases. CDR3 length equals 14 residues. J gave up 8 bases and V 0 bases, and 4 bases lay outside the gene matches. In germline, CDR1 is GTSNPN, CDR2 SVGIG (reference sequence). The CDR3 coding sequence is TGTGCCTGGAGTGTGGACAGGGGTATAGAAAAACTGTTTTTT. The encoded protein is CAWSVDRGIEKLFF. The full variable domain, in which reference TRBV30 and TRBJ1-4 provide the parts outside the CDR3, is SQTIHQWPATLVQPVGSPLSLECTVEGTSNPNLYWYRQAAGRGLQLLFYSVGIGQISSEVPQNLSASRPQDRQFILSSKKLLLSDSGFYLCAWSVDRGIEKLFFGSGTQLSVL.

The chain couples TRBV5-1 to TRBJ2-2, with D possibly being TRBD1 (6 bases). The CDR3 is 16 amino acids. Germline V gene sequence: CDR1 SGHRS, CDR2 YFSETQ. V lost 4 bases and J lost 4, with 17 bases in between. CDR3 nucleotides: TGCGCCAGCAGCCGAACCGACCAGGGGCCCACCGGGGAGCTGTTTTTT. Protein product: CASSRTDQGPTGELFF. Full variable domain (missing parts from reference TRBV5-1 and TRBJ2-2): KAGVTQTPRYLIKTRGQQVTLSCSPISGHRSVSWYQQTPGQGLQFLFEYFSETQRNKGNFPGRFSGRQFSNSRSEMNVSTLELGDSALYLCASSRTDQGPTGELFFGEGSRLTVL.

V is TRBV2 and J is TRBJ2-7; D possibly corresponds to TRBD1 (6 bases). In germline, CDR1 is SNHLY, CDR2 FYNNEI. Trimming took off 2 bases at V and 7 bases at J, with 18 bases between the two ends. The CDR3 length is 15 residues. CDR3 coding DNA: TGTGCCAGCAGTGAACCGGGACACTCGGCGTTGGAGCAGTACTTC. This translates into CASSEPGHSALEQYF.

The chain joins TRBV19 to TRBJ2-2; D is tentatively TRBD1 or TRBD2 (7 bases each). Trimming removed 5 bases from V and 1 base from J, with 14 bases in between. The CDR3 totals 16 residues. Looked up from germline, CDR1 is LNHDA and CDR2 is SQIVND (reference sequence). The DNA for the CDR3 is TGTGCCAGTAGTTCAGGGGGAGGGGTGAACACCGGGGAGCTGTTTTTT. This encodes CASSSGGGVNTGELFF.

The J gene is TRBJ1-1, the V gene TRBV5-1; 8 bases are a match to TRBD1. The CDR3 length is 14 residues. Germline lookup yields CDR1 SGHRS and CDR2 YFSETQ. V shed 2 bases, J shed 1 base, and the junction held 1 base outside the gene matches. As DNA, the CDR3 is TGCGCCAGCAGCTTTGGACAGGGGAACACTGAAGCTTTCTTT. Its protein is CASSFGQGNTEAFF. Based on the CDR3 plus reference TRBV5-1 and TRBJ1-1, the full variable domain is KAGVTQTPRYLIKTRGQQVTLSCSPISGHRSVSWYQQTPGQGLQFLFEYFSETQRNKGNFPGRFSGRQFSNSRSEMNVSTLELGDSALYLCASSFGQGNTEAFFGQGTRLTVV.

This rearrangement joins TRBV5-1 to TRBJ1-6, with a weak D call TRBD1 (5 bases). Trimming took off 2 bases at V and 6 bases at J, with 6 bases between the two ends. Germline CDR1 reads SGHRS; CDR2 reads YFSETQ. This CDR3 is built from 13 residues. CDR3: CASSFQGNSPLHF. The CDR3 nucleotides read TGCGCCAGCAGCTTCCAGGGTAATTCACCCCTCCACTTT.

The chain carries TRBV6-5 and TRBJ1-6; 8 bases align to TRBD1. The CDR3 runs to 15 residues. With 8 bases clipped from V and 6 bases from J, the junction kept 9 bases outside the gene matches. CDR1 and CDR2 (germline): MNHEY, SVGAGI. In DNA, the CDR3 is TGTGCCAGCGGATTGGGGGACAGGACTAATTCACCCCTCCACTTT. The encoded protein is CASGLGDRTNSPLHF.

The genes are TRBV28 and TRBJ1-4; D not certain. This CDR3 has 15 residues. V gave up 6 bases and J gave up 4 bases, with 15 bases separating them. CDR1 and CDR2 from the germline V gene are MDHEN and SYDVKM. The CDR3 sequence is CASRNTDGFNEKLFF. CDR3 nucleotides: TGTGCCAGCAGAAATACGGACGGTTTTAATGAAAAACTGTTTTTT.

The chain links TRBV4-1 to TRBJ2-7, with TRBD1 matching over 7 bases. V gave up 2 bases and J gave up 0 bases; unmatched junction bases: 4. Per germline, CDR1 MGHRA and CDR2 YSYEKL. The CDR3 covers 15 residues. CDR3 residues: CASSQRDSNSYEQYF. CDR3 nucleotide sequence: TGCGCCAGCAGCCAACGGGACAGTAACTCCTACGAGCAGTACTTC.